This is a list of T cell receptor beta chains from one sample in a study of shared clonotypes between healthy human individuals. TCRdb's table, derived via immunoSEQ multiplex PCR, lists solely in-frame clones and lacks some. The sample has under 600,000 clones; 60% to 80% are singletons. Sequenced: PBMCs. Receptors originate from a woman between 40 and 55 years old in good health. Some clones in this sample may be carry-over from other donors' samples. CDR3s include the opening cysteine and the closing phenylalanine or tryptophan. A D gene is named only where the DNA matches it firmly. Clone size, where shown, is once, few, many, or a class for clones that have expanded.

>16|TRBD2|TRBV4-2|-|TRBJ2-3
CASSQRTSGSADTQYF
TGTGCCAGCAGCCAGCGGACTAGCGGGAGCGCAGATACGCAGTATTTT
>13|-|TRBV28|-|TRBJ1-1
CASRSGLYTEAFF
TGTGCCAGCAGGTCGGGATTGTACACTGAAGCTTTCTTT
>13|-|TRBV16|-|TRBJ1-1
CASSQEANTEAFF
TGTGCCAGCAGCCAAGAAGCAAACACTGAAGCTTTCTTT
>16|TRBD2|TRBV28|-|TRBJ2-1
CASSLIGGVQNNEQFF
TGTGCCAGCAGTTTAATCGGGGGGGTGCAAAACAATGAGCAGTTCTTC
>14|-|TRBV27|-|TRBJ2-1
CASKGGRVYNEQFF
TGTGCCAGCAAAGGGGGTAGGGTATACAATGAGCAGTTCTTC
>17|-|TRBV28|once|TRBJ2-2
CASRTDTRAPIPGELFF
TGTGCCAGCAGGACCGACACACGGGCCCCGATTCCCGGGGAGCTGTTTTTT
>14|-|TRBV11-2|-|TRBJ2-7
CASSLAESSYEQYF
TGTGCCAGCAGCTTAGCCGAAAGCTCCTACGAGCAGTACTTC
>13|-|TRBV7-2|-|TRBJ1-1
CASSPVGGTEAFF
TGTGCCAGCAGCCCGGTAGGGGGAACTGAAGCTTTCTTT
>15|-|TRBV7-8|-|TRBJ2-7
CASSLAGPSLYEQYF
TGTGCCAGCAGCTTAGCCGGGCCGAGCCTATACGAGCAGTACTTC
>17|TRBD2|TRBV18|once|TRBJ2-1
CASSPGLAGVLYNEQFF
TGTGCCAGCTCACCGGGACTAGCGGGAGTGCTCTACAATGAGCAGTTCTTC
>21|-|TRBV21-1|once|TRBJ2-2
CASSKAVRTVWTGRRLGELFF
TGTGCCAGCAGCAAAGCGGTTCGTACGGTTTGGACAGGGCGACGCCTGGGGGAGCTGTTTTTT
>15|TRBD2|TRBV7-9|-|TRBJ2-1
CASSHRTSGRNEQFF
TGTGCCAGCAGCCACCGGACTAGCGGGAGGAATGAGCAGTTCTTC
>14|TRBD2|TRBV5-1|-|TRBJ2-5
CASSVSGSGETQYF
TGCGCCAGCAGCGTTAGCGGGAGTGGTGAGACCCAGTACTTC
>14|TRBD2|TRBV4-1|-|TRBJ2-5
CASSQDPGRETQYF
TGCGCCAGCAGCCAAGATCCCGGGAGGGAGACCCAGTACTTC
>13|-|TRBV18|-|TRBJ2-7
CASSPASSYEQYF
TGTGCCAGCTCACCAGCTTCCTCTTACGAGCAGTACTTC
>14|TRBD2|TRBV28|-|TRBJ2-3
CASSLLAGADTQYF
TGTGCCAGCAGTTTACTCGCGGGAGCAGATACGCAGTATTTT
>14|-|TRBV5-6|-|TRBJ2-7
CASSLGQWKGEQYF
TGTGCCAGCAGCTTGGGGCAATGGAAGGGCGAGCAGTACTTC
>14|TRBD1|TRBV5-5|-|TRBJ1-1
CASSLRGIYTEAFF
TGTGCCAGCAGCCTCAGGGGGATCTACACTGAAGCTTTCTTT
>12|-|TRBV6-1|-|TRBJ1-4
CASRAVGFELFF
TGTGCCAGCAGAGCCGTGGGGTTTGAACTGTTTTTT
>13|-|TRBV27|-|TRBJ2-1
CASASRARNEQFF
TGTGCCAGCGCGTCTAGGGCAAGGAATGAGCAGTTCTTC
>16|TRBD1|TRBV4-2|-|TRBJ1-3
CASSQAYDRAGNTIYF
TGTGCCAGCAGCCAGGCTTATGACAGGGCTGGAAACACCATATATTTT
>17|TRBD1|TRBV10-3|-|TRBJ2-7
CAISEMHSGTATYEQYF
TGTGCCATCAGTGAGATGCATTCCGGGACAGCCACCTACGAGCAGTACTTC
>14|TRBD1|TRBV5-5|few|TRBJ1-2
CASSFGTGRDGYTF
TGTGCCAGCAGCTTCGGGACAGGGCGTGATGGCTACACCTTC
>13|-|TRBV4-2|-|TRBJ1-4
CASSQDRGEKLFF
TGTGCCAGCAGCCAAGACAGGGGTGAAAAACTGTTTTTT
>12|-|TRBV5-4|-|TRBJ2-3
CASSTSPNTQYF
TGTGCCAGCAGCACGAGTCCAAATACGCAGTATTTT
>15|TRBD2|TRBV5-1|-|TRBJ2-1
CASSFTSGTYNEQFF
TGCGCCAGCAGTTTTACTAGCGGGACTTACAATGAGCAGTTCTTC
>14|TRBD1|TRBV5-4|-|TRBJ2-7
CASSPGQGTYGQYF
TGTGCCAGCAGCCCAGGACAGGGAACCTACGGGCAGTACTTC
>15|-|TRBV5-4|-|TRBJ2-6
CASSSPDSGANVLTF
TGTGCCAGCAGCTCGCCGGACTCTGGGGCCAACGTCCTGACTTTC
>15|-|TRBV6-5|-|TRBJ2-2
CASSPIVWNTGELFF
TGTGCCAGCAGCCCCATAGTTTGGAACACCGGGGAGCTGTTTTTT
>15|TRBD2|TRBV19|-|TRBJ2-7
CASSELAGVGNEQYF
TGTGCCAGTAGTGAACTAGCGGGAGTTGGGAACGAGCAGTACTTC
>16|TRBD1|TRBV5-1|-|TRBJ1-3
CASSWGLGTAGNTIYF
TGCGCCAGCAGCTGGGGTCTGGGGACAGCTGGAAACACCATATATTTT
>14|-|TRBV19|few|TRBJ2-2
CASRRQANTGELFF
TGTGCCAGTAGAAGACAGGCGAACACCGGGGAGCTGTTTTTT
>13|-|TRBV5-6|few|TRBJ2-7
CASSSSGTLSKYF
TGTGCCAGCAGCAGCTCCGGGACGCTGAGCAAATACTTC
>16|-|TRBV5-6|-|TRBJ2-3
CASSLLGGMSTDTQYF
TGTGCCAGCAGCTTGCTTGGGGGGATGAGCACAGATACGCAGTATTTT
>14|-|TRBV5-4|-|TRBJ2-7
CASTHGPVSYEQYF
TGTGCCAGCACCCACGGACCGGTCTCCTACGAGCAGTACTTC
>11|TRBD1|TRBV6-6|-|TRBJ2-7
CASRTGSEQYF
TGTGCCAGCAGGACAGGGTCCGAGCAGTACTTC
>14|-|TRBV15|few|TRBJ1-1
CATSRVGRATEAFF
TGTGCCACCAGCAGAGTCGGCAGGGCCACTGAAGCTTTCTTT